Described below is a single T cell receptor beta chain sequence and its context. Treatment here: oral pan-JAK inhibitor, 5-10 mg twice daily. In alopecia areata patients, both lesional scalp punch biopsies and peripheral blood were collected. It was cDNA, reverse transcribed from extracted RNA, that served as the sequencing template. The data were produced by immunoSEQ multiplex PCR, yet TCRdb's version contains in-frame clones alone and is incomplete. The table has 150,000 to 250,000 clones, 45% to 75% seen once; the top ten hold 3% to 4%. The sample belongs to a study of CD8+ T cells in alopecia areata. The clonotype originates from a human donor with alopecia areata. The sequences come from CD4+ T cells sorted from blood, collected at week 4, from a patient treated with tofacitinib.

Here the CDR3 DNA reads TGTGCCAGCACCCAGGGTGCAGATACGCAGTATTTT. This codes for CASTQGADTQYF. This sequence joins TRBV11-2 and TRBJ2-3, with a tentative D call TRBD1 (5 bases). The ends were cut back, 7 bases at V and 4 bases at J, with 9 bases in the middle. The CDR3 contains 12 residues. CDR1 SGHAT and CDR2 FQNNGV come from the germline V gene.